Sequencing of this T cell receptor beta chain was carried out in a study of blood T cell repertoires in COVID-19. In the study overall: Some COVID-19 samples were acute and others convalescent; all came from the United States, Italy and Spain.

The sample holds one count of this clone. Libraries were prepared by immunoSEQ multiplex PCR; TCRdb keeps only in-frame clonotypes and omits some of them. Among approximately 91,000 clones listed, around 80% were seen once. The receptor was derived from a man between 65 and 85 years old with acute or convalescent COVID-19. The sequencing sample was made of peripheral blood.

The CDR3 region has the DNA TGTGCCAGCAGCCCGGGACAGAACACCGGGGAGCTGTTTTTT. Translated, it gives CASSPGQNTGELFF. This sequence joins TRBV5-4 and TRBJ2-2, with a possible D match to TRBD1 (6 bases). With 4 bases removed from V and 1 base from J, the gap between germline ends came to 8 bases. In germline, CDR1 is SGHNT, CDR2 YYREEE (reference sequence). CDR3 length: 14 amino acids. The full variable domain, in which reference TRBV5-4 and TRBJ2-2 provide the parts outside the CDR3, is ETGVTQSPTHLIKTRGQQVTLRCSSQSGHNTVSWYQQALGQGPQFIFQYYREEENGRGNFPPRFSGLQFPNYSSELNVNALELDDSALYLCASSPGQNTGELFFGEGSRLTVL.